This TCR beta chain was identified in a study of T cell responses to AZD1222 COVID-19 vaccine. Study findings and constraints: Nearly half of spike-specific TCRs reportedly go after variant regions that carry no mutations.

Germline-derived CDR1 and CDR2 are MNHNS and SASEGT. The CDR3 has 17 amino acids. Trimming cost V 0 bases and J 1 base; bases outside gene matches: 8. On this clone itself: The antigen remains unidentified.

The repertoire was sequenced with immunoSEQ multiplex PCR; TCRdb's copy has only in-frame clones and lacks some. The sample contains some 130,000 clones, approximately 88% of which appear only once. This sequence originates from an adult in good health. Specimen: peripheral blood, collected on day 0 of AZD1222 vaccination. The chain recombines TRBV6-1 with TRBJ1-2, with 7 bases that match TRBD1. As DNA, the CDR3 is TGTGCCAGCAGTGAAGCGCTTCGGGCAGGGGGTAACTATGGCTACACCTTC. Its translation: CASSEALRAGGNYGYTF.